This entry features one T cell receptor (beta chain) sequence. Its binding antigen is unknown. No base qualities exist here, and no much larger clone lies one base off it. The immunoSEQ Assay, a bias-controlled multiplex PCR, was used to amplify TCRbeta CDR3 regions from genomic DNA. The study's processing was this. Nucleated cell counts per sample were estimated from amplification of reference gene primers within the assay. To quantify the absolute abundance of each unique TCRbeta CDR3 rearrangement, sequence reads were collapsed and filtered. Productive Simpson clonality was computed per sample as the square root of Simpson's diversity index over productive rearrangements. TCRdb mirrors the immuneACCESS table, restricted to in-frame sequences. Some clones are absent from its copies; in checked studies, under half trace to an unresolved V gene, and the reason for the others is unknown. V, J and clone size derive from that table, while D and trimming were established from the DNA sequence. In this sample the table shows 120,000 or so clones, around 77% of which occur a single time. The biggest ten clones account for roughly 7.9% of the sample.

These data are taken from a study of blood T cell repertoires in COVID-19 (dated by TCRdb to the early 2020s). With respect to the entire study: Samples from collaborators originated in the United States, Italy and Spain and spanned both the acute and convalescent phases of COVID-19. Where HLA class I and class II types were available, the types were taken from metadata supplied by the sample provider, not from assay-based typing. Sample metadata almost always included a de-identified subject ID, COVID-19 status, age in years and sex. The dataset comprised deeply sampled blood TCRbeta repertoires from subjects exposed to, actively infected with, or recovered from COVID-19. The material from the prospective study consisted of cDNA or gDNA derived from T cells, B-cell-depleted T cells, or PBMCs. The repertoires were released in a freely available public database meant as a resource for research on the immune response to SARS-CoV-2. Samples came from the ongoing ImmuneRACE study (first 160 participants) plus 1,254 subjects from 6 global collaborators.

CDR1 and CDR2 (MNHEY, SVGEGT) derive from the germline V gene. The CDR3 runs 15 residues from the cysteine to the phenylalanine. Of all the DNA, just the CDR3 is kept, 45 bases in frame from base 1. After removal of 2 bases from V and 3 bases from J, the junction retains 4 bases not matched to a gene. What the authors observed across the whole study: The quantity of clinical and demographic metadata differed by source and by participant and was supplied without curation.

Collaborating institutions collected whole blood in K2EDTA tubes following their own protocols. For TCRbeta analysis, collaborator samples were shipped as frozen whole blood, as isolated PBMCs, or as DNA extracted from either sample type. The rearrangement joined TRBV6-2 or TRBV6-3 to TRBJ2-7; the junction holds 10 bases that match TRBD2. Sequenced material: peripheral blood. This sequence originates from a human donor in a cohort sampled during active COVID-19. The sequenced DNA: TGTGCCAGCAGTTACGATGGACTAGCGGTCTACGAGCAGTACTTC. Its translation is CASSYDGLAVYEQYF.